This T cell receptor beta chain came from a study of response to subunit inactivated influenza vaccine. CDR1 LGHNA and CDR2 YNFKEQ come from the germline V gene. V shed 5 bases and J 2 bases; nucleotides not matched to a gene: 4. There are 15 residues in the CDR3. One entry per CDR3 protein results from TCRdb running MiXCR on the RT-PCR reads. The sample records about 240,000 distinct CDR3 sequences, 12% being singletons. Details on this clonotype: No antigen is known for it.

Findings of the study overall: The authors suggested that few new T cells are recruited per seasonal influenza vaccination.

This receptor was identified in a man aged 50-59 years who received an inactivated influenza vaccine. Sequences were derived from non-naive T cells sorted from PBMCs, sampled around 14 days before vaccination. The J gene is TRBJ2-7, the V gene TRBV4-2, with 12 bases fitting TRBD2. This CDR3 is CASSTRTSGAYEQYF. CDR3 nucleotide sequence: TGTGCCAGCAGCACGCGGACTAGCGGGGCCTACGAGCAGTACTTC.